This T cell receptor (beta chain) was recorded in a study of blood T cell repertoires in COVID-19. Study background: Both acute and convalescent COVID-19 samples were obtained from the United States, Italy and Spain.

The CDR3 is made up of 15 amino acids. CDR1 and CDR2 (germline): MNHEY, SVGAGI. V lost 7 bases, J lost 6 bases, and 18 bases lay in between. The method was immunoSEQ multiplex PCR; TCRdb's version includes in-frame clones alone and lacks a portion of them. The table has 65,000 to 80,000 clones, 80% to 90% seen once; the top ten hold 5.8%. Sample: peripheral blood. The V gene is TRBV6-5, the J gene TRBJ2-2; TRBD2 is a possible D gene (5 bases). This TCR derives from a man aged 45-60 years with active COVID-19. The CDR3 DNA follows: TGTGCCAGCAACCTAGGAGGCCTAAGGGCCGGGGAGCTGTTTTTT. Translated: CASNLGGLRAGELFF.